This T cell receptor beta chain was profiled in a study of spatial heterogeneity in lung cancer. Overall study: Detection consistently yielded more beta chains than alpha chains.

This clonotype was counted a few times. The CDR3 spans 13 residues. V lost 0 bases and J lost 1, with 4 bases in between. Per the germline V gene, CDR1 is SGHRS and CDR2 is YFSETQ. Stated time point: sample taken at primary tumor resection. Whole RNA, isolated from tumor, nontumor lung or frozen PBMC, was sequenced without prior sorting. There were 65 or so donors, all of them untreated patients with early-stage non-small cell lung cancer. Every individual TCR cDNA molecule carried its own unique molecular identifier, which allowed correction of PCR and sequencing errors. Using its own MiXCR run on the 5' RACE reads, TCRdb lists one record per CDR3 protein. The data contain 40,000 or so distinct CDR3 sequences, around 7% of them singletons.

The V call is TRBV5-1, the J call TRBJ1-1; D is undetermined. Source: PBMCs, taken at surgery. This TCR was sampled from a male donor with early-stage non-small cell lung cancer. The CDR3 sequence is CASSLDRNTEAFF. The DNA for the CDR3 is TGCGCCAGCAGCTTGGACAGGAACACTGAAGCTTTCTTT.